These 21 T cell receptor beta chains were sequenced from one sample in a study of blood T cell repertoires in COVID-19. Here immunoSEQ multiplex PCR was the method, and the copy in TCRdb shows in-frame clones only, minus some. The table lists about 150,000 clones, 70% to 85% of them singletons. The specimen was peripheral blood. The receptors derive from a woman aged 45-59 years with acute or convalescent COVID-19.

The CDR3 DNA reads as TGTGCCAGCAGCGGGCAGGGTGCCTACGAGCAGTACTTC. This encodes CASSGQGAYEQYF. V usage is TRBV7-2 and J usage is TRBJ2-7, with D perhaps TRBD1 (5 bases). Germline V gene lookup returns CDR1 SGHTA and CDR2 FQGNSA. This CDR3 comprises 13 residues. V shed 5 bases and J shed 2 bases, with 10 bases lying between them. Together with reference TRBV7-2 and TRBJ2-7, the CDR3 gives the full variable domain: GAGVSQSPSNKVTEKGKDVELRCDPISGHTALYWYRQSLGQGLEFLIYFQGNSAPDKSGLPSDRFSAERTGGSVSTLTIQRTQQEDSAVYLCASSGQGAYEQYFGPGTRLTVT.

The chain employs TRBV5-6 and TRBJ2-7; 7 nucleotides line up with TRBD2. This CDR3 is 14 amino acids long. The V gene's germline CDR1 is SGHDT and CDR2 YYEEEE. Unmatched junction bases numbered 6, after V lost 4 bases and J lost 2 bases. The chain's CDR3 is CASSLGTNPYEQYF. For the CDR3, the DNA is TGTGCCAGCAGCCTCGGGACTAACCCCTACGAGCAGTACTTC.

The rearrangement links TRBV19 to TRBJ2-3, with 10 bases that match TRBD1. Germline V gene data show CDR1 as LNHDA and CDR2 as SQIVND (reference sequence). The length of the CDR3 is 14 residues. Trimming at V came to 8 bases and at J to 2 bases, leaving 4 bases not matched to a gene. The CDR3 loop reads CASSDRGLTDTQYF. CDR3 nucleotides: TGTGCCAGTTCCGACAGGGGGCTCACAGATACGCAGTATTTT.

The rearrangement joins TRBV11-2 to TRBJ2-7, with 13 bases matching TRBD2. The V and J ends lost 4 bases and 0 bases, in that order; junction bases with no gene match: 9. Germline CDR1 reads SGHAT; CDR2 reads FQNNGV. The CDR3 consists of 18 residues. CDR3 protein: CASSWGLAGPLTSYEQYF. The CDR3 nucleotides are TGTGCCAGCAGCTGGGGACTAGCGGGACCACTAACCTCCTACGAGCAGTACTTC.

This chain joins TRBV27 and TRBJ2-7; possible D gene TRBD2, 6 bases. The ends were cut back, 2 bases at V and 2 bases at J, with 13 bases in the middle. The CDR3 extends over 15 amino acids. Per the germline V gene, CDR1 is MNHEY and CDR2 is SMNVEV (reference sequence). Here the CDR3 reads CASSLRVGGPYEQYF. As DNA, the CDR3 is TGTGCCAGCAGTTTAAGGGTGGGAGGACCCTACGAGCAGTACTTC.

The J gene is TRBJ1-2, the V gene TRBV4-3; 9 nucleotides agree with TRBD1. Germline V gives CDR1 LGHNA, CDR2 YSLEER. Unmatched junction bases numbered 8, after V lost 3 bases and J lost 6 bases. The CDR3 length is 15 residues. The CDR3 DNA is TGCGCCAGCAGCCATGACAGGGGGAATTTAAATGGCTACACCTTC. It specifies CASSHDRGNLNGYTF.

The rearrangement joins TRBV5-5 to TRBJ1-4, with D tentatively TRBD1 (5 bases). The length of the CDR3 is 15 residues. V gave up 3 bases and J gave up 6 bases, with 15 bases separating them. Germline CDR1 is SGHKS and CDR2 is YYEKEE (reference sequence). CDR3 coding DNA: TGTGCCAGCAGCTCTCTCGGGGACTGGGATGAAAAACTGTTTTTT. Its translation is CASSSLGDWDEKLFF.

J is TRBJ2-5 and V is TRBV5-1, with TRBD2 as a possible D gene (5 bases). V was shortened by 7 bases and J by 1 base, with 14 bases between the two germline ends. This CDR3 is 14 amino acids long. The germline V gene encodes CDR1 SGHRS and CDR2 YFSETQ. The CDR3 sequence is CASVAPGSQETQYF. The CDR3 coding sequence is TGCGCCAGCGTGGCCCCGGGAAGCCAAGAGACCCAGTACTTC.

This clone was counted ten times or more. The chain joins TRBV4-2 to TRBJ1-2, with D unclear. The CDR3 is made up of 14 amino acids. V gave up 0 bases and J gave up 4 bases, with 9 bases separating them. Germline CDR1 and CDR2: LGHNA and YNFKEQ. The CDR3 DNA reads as TGTGCCAGCAGCCAAGAACGGGGAGCCTATGGCTACACCTTC. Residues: CASSQERGAYGYTF.

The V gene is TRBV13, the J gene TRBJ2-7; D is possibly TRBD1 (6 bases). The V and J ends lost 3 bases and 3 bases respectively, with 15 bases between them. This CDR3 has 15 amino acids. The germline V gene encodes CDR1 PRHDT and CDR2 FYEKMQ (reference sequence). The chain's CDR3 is CASSFGEGVHYEQYF. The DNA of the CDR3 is TGTGCCAGCAGCTTCGGTGAGGGGGTACACTACGAGCAGTACTTC. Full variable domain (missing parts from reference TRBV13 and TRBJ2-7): AAGVIQSPRHLIKEKRETATLKCYPIPRHDTVYWYQQGPGQDPQFLISFYEKMQSDKGSIPDRFSAQQFSDYHSELNMSSLELGDSALYFCASSFGEGVHYEQYFGPGTRLTVT.

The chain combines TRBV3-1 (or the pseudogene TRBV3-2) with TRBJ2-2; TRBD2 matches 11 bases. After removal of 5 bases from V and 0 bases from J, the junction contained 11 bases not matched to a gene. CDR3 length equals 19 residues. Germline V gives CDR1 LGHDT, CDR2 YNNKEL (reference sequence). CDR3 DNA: TGTGCCAGCAGCGGCCTTGGGCTAGCGGGAGGCACGAACACCGGGGAGCTGTTTTTT. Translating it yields CASSGLGLAGGTNTGELFF.

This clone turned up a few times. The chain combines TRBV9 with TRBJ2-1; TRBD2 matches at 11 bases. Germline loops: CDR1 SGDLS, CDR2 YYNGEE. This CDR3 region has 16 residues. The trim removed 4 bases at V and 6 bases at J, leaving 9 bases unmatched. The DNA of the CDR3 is TGTGCCAGCAGCTCCCGTAGCGGGGGGGCTTTCAATGAGCAGTTCTTC. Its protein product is CASSSRSGGAFNEQFF.

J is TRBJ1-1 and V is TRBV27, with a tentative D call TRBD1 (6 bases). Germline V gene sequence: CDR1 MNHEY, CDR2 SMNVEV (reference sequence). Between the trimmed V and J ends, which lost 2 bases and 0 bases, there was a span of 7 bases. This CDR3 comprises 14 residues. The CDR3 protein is CASSLRDMNTEAFF. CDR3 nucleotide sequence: TGTGCCAGCAGTTTAAGGGACATGAACACTGAAGCTTTCTTT.

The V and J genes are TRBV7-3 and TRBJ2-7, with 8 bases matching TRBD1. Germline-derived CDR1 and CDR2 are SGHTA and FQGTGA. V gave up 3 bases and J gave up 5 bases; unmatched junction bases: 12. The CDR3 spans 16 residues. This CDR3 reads CASSFKGTGPYHEQYF. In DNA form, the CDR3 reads TGTGCCAGCAGCTTTAAGGGGACAGGACCCTACCACGAGCAGTACTTC.

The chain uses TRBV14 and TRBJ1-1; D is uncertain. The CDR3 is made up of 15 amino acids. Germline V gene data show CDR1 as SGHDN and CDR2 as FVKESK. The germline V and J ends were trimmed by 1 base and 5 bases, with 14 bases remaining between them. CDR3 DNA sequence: TGTGCCAGCAGCCAAGTTCCCACGGCGGGAACTGAAGCTTTCTTT. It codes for CASSQVPTAGTEAFF.

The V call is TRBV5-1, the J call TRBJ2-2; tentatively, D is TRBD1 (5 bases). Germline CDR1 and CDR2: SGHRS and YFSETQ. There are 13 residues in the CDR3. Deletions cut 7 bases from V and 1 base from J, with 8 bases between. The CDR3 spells CASCGQNTGELFF. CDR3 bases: TGCGCCAGCTGCGGACAGAACACCGGGGAGCTGTTTTTT.

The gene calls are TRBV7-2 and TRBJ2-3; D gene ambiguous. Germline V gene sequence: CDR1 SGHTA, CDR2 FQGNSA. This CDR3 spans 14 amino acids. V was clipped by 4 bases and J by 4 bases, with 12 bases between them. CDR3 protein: CASSSPVVPDTQYF. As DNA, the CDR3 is TGTGCCAGCAGCTCCCCGGTCGTGCCAGATACGCAGTATTTT.

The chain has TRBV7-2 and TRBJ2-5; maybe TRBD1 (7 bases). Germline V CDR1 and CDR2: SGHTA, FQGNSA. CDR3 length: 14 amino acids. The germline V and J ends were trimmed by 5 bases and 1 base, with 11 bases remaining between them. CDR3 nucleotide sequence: TGTGCCAGCAGCCAGGGGGGAAGCCAAGAGACCCAGTACTTC. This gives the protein CASSQGGSQETQYF.

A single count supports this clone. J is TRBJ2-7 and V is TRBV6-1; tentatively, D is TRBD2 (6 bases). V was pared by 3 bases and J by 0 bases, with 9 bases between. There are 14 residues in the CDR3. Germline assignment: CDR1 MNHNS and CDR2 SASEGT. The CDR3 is CASSEGGSSYEQYF. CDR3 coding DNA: TGTGCCAGCAGTGAGGGGGGAAGCTCCTACGAGCAGTACTTC.

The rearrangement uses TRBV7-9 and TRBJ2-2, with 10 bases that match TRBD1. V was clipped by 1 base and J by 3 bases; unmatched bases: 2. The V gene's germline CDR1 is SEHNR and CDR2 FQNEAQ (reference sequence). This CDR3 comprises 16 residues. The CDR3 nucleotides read TGTGCCAGCAGCTTAGTAGGGACAGGGGACACCGGGGAGCTGTTTTTT. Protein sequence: CASSLVGTGDTGELFF.

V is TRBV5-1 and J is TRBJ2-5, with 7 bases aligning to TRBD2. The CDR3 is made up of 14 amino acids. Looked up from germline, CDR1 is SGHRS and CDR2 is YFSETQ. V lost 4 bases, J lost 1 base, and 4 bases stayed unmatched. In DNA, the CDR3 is TGCGCCAGCAGCGCAGCGGGGACCCAAGAGACCCAGTACTTC. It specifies CASSAAGTQETQYF.